These 25 T cell receptor beta chains originate from one sample sequenced in a study of T cell responses to AZD1222 COVID-19 vaccine. The assay was immunoSEQ multiplex PCR, and TCRdb's table has in-frame clones only and misses some. The table has some 70,000 clones, about four fifths seen once. Here the sequenced sample was peripheral blood, taken 28 days after the second AZD1222 dose. The receptors here all came from an adult who received the AZD1222 COVID-19 vaccine.

The chain uses TRBV6-5 and TRBJ2-2; tentatively, D is TRBD1 (6 bases). Looked up from germline, CDR1 is MNHEY and CDR2 is SVGAGI. The CDR3 runs 14 residues. Deletions cut 5 bases from V and 0 bases from J, with 7 bases between. The CDR3: CASSRGSNTGELFF. The CDR3 DNA reads TGTGCCAGCAGTAGGGGGTCGAACACCGGGGAGCTGTTTTTT.

The chain couples TRBV3-1 (or the pseudogene TRBV3-2) to TRBJ2-3; D ambiguous. This CDR3 is built from 13 residues. Germline V gene lookup returns CDR1 LGHDT and CDR2 YNNKEL (reference sequence). With 0 bases removed from V and 5 bases from J, the gap between germline ends came to 6 bases. The CDR3 region is CASSQDRVDTQYF. CDR3 DNA: TGTGCCAGCAGCCAAGATCGGGTAGATACGCAGTATTTT.

CDR3 sequence (DNA): TGTGCCAGCAGCTTGGGGGCGGGCCGCGGGCCTGGAAACACCATATATTTT. Its protein is CASSLGAGRGPGNTIYF. The chain carries TRBV5-4 and TRBJ1-3; D gene uncertain. Trimming took off 0 bases at V and 2 bases at J, with 15 bases between the two ends. Per the germline V gene, CDR1 is SGHNT and CDR2 is YYREEE (reference sequence). The CDR3 runs 17 residues.

The J gene is TRBJ1-5, the V gene TRBV18, with a tentative D call TRBD1 (5 bases). This CDR3 has 14 residues. CDR1 is KGHSH and CDR2 is LQKENI in the germline V gene. The V end was cut by 3 bases, the J end by 0 bases, with 6 bases between. CDR3 nucleotide sequence: TGTGCCAGCTCACCGGGGGATAGCAATCAGCCCCAGCATTTT. As protein: CASSPGDSNQPQHF.

The V gene is TRBV29-1, the J gene TRBJ2-7; possible D gene TRBD2, 7 bases. The germline gives CDR1 SQVTM, CDR2 ANQGSEA. The V gene lost 7 bases and the J gene lost 6 bases, with 25 bases spanning the gap. The CDR3 consists of 15 residues. For the CDR3, the DNA is TGCAGCGGCCGGCCCCCCGGGGGGCTTTTCTGCGAGCAGTACTTC. Translation gives CSGRPPGGLFCEQYF.

This chain uses TRBV6-5 with TRBJ1-1; D remains unclear. CDR1 MNHEY and CDR2 SVGAGI come from the germline V gene. V lost 9 bases to trimming and J lost 2 bases, with 7 bases between them. This CDR3 is built from 11 residues. The CDR3 region has the DNA TGTGCCAGTAAGAAAAACACTGAAGCTTTCTTT. As protein: CASKKNTEAFF.

The V call is TRBV7-8, the J call TRBJ2-3; no clear D. The V end lost 6 bases, the J end lost 0 bases, and 16 bases lay between the germline ends. CDR1 SGHVS and CDR2 FQNEAQ come from the germline V gene. The CDR3 has 16 residues. The CDR3 nucleotides read TGTGCCAGCAGTTCACTCTCCCGCGGTAGCACAGATACGCAGTATTTT. This gives the protein CASSSLSRGSTDTQYF.

The chain uses TRBV9 and TRBJ2-2, with 8 positions matching TRBD2. V lost 4 bases and J lost 8; bases outside the gene matches: 4. Germline lookup yields CDR1 SGDLS and CDR2 YYNGEE. This CDR3 contains 13 residues. The CDR3 sequence is CASSLTSEGELFF. For the CDR3, the DNA is TGTGCCAGCAGCCTGACTAGCGAGGGGGAGCTGTTTTTT. The full variable domain, with the rest looked up from reference TRBV9 and TRBJ2-2, is DSGVTQTPKHLITATGQRVTLRCSPRSGDLSVYWYQQSLDQGLQFLIQYYNGEERAKGNILERFSAQQFPDLHSELNLSSLELGDSALYFCASSLTSEGELFFGEGSRLTVL.

This chain joins TRBV5-1 and TRBJ2-5, with D tentatively TRBD1 (7 bases). Germline CDR1 SGHRS, CDR2 YFSETQ. This CDR3 has 16 residues. V was cut by 4 bases and J by 1 base, with 17 bases left in between. The DNA for the CDR3 is TGCGCCAGCAGCCTCCCCCAGGGGGAGGTCCAAGAGACCCAGTACTTC. Its protein is CASSLPQGEVQETQYF.

This sequence joins TRBV27 and TRBJ2-3; D unresolved. CDR1 and CDR2 from the germline V gene are MNHEY and SMNVEV (reference sequence). Trimming removed 4 bases at V and 0 bases at J, with 11 bases between. The CDR3 has 15 amino acids. CDR3 in DNA: TGTGCCAGCAGTTCCCCACCTGCTAGCACAGATACGCAGTATTTT. Its protein product is CASSSPPASTDTQYF.

V gene TRBV10-3 combines with J gene TRBJ2-5; D might be TRBD1 or TRBD2, each matching 5 bases. Germline CDR1 and CDR2: ENHRY and SYGVKD. V gave up 3 bases and J gave up 2 bases, with 10 bases separating them. The CDR3 sequence is 14 residues long. CDR3 DNA sequence: TGTGCCATCAGTGATGGGACGCTTCAAGAGACCCAGTACTTC. It codes for CAISDGTLQETQYF.

The chain recombines TRBV7-8 with TRBJ1-5; a weak D match, TRBD1 (6 bases). V was clipped by 5 bases and J by 7 bases, with 15 bases between them. The CDR3 runs to 14 residues. Looked up from germline, CDR1 is SGHVS and CDR2 is FQNEAQ. DNA of the CDR3: TGTGCCAGCAGCCTAACCAGGGGTCAGCAGCCCCAGCATTTT. It is translated as CASSLTRGQQPQHF.

The V and J genes are TRBV11-2 and TRBJ1-5; D gene uncertain. Germline loops: CDR1 SGHAT, CDR2 FQNNGV. Trimming pared 3 bases from V and 6 bases from J, leaving 6 bases between. This CDR3 is built from 12 residues. The DNA for the CDR3 is TGTGCCAGCAGCTTCGAGGGTCAGCCCCAGCATTTT. Residues: CASSFEGQPQHF.

This clone was found a few times. The chain has TRBV2 and TRBJ2-7; 9 bases match TRBD1. From germline, CDR1 is SNHLY and CDR2 FYNNEI. Unmatched junction bases numbered 1, after V lost 4 bases and J lost 3 bases. The length of the CDR3 is 13 residues. The CDR3 is CASSGDRVYEQYF. CDR3 DNA: TGTGCCAGCAGTGGGGACAGGGTCTACGAGCAGTACTTC.

This clone has more than one count but fewer than ten. J is TRBJ1-1 and V is TRBV19; D gene ambiguous. This CDR3 has 14 residues. The V end was cut by 7 bases, the J end by 2 bases, with 14 bases between. Germline V gene lookup returns CDR1 LNHDA and CDR2 SQIVND (reference sequence). CDR3 in amino acids: CASNGYGNNTEAFF. The CDR3 bases are TGTGCCAGTAATGGTTATGGGAATAACACTGAAGCTTTCTTT.

The chain carries TRBV7-9 and TRBJ1-4; D unclear. CDR3 length: 13 amino acids. V lost 8 bases, J lost 8 bases, and 15 bases lay in between. Germline loops: CDR1 SEHNR, CDR2 FQNEAQ (reference sequence). The CDR3 DNA reads TGTGCCAGCCGTGAGGAGGTGCGGGAAAAACTGTTTTTT. It translates to CASREEVREKLFF.

The chain has TRBV9 and TRBJ1-1, with D possibly matching TRBD1 (5 bases). Germline loops: CDR1 SGDLS, CDR2 YYNGEE. This CDR3 is 12 amino acids long. Trimming took off 0 bases at V and 8 bases at J, with 8 bases between the two ends. CDR3 amino acids: CASSVDRGEAFF. In DNA, the CDR3 is TGTGCCAGCAGCGTAGATCGGGGGGAAGCTTTCTTT.

The V gene is TRBV27, the J gene TRBJ2-5, with D possibly TRBD2 on 5 matching bases. CDR1 and CDR2 from the germline V gene are MNHEY and SMNVEV (reference sequence). This CDR3 region has 12 residues. V gave up 6 bases and J gave up 5 bases, with 10 bases separating them. The CDR3 nucleotides read TGTGCCAGCAGGAGTAGCGTGGAGACCCAGTACTTC. Amino acids: CASRSSVETQYF.

The chain links TRBV28 to TRBJ1-5; maybe TRBD1 (6 bases). CDR1 MDHEN and CDR2 SYDVKM come from the germline V gene. The V and J ends lost 3 bases and 0 bases respectively, with 18 bases between them. There are 18 residues in the CDR3. The CDR3 DNA sequence: TGTGCCAGCAGTTTTTGGGGGGCTCGGCGGTATAGCAATCAGCCCCAGCATTTT. This translates into CASSFWGARRYSNQPQHF.

The DNA for the CDR3 is TGTGCCAGCAGCCCTATTCTATCGGCCTACGAGCAGTACTTC. Amino acid sequence: CASSPILSAYEQYF. This sequence joins TRBV11-2 and TRBJ2-7; D unclear. From germline, CDR1 is SGHAT and CDR2 FQNNGV. V was cut by 5 bases and J by 2 bases, with 13 bases left in between. CDR3 length: 14 residues.

V usage is TRBV30 and J usage is TRBJ1-5, with a tentative D call TRBD1 (6 bases). Germline-derived CDR1 and CDR2 are GTSNPN and SVGIG (reference sequence). The CDR3 runs 13 residues. The V end lost 3 bases, the J end lost 7 bases, and 13 bases lay between the germline ends. The CDR3 is CAWSTGLRQPQHF. DNA of the CDR3: TGTGCCTGGAGCACAGGGTTGAGACAGCCCCAGCATTTT.

J is TRBJ2-7 and V is TRBV28, with 9 bases fitting TRBD2. Germline CDR1 MDHEN, CDR2 SYDVKM. CDR3 size: 14 residues. Unmatched junction bases numbered 6, after V lost 6 bases and J lost 3 bases. The CDR3 nucleotides are TGTGCCAGCAGAGCAGGCGGGGGGGGCTACGAGCAGTACTTC. Protein sequence: CASRAGGGGYEQYF.

This clone was detected only a few times. This chain uses TRBV5-1 with TRBJ2-3; D is unresolved. Germline loops: CDR1 SGHRS, CDR2 YFSETQ. Between the trimmed V and J ends, which lost 4 bases and 4 bases, there was a span of 13 bases. The length of the CDR3 is 14 residues. CDR3 amino acids: CASSQEQGADTQYF. The CDR3 region has the DNA TGCGCCAGCAGCCAGGAACAAGGCGCAGATACGCAGTATTTT.

The J gene is TRBJ1-4, the V gene TRBV14, with D maybe TRBD1 (6 bases). Germline V CDR1 and CDR2: SGHDN, FVKESK. Trimming took 4 bases from V and 10 from J, leaving 7 bases between them. The CDR3 extends over 11 amino acids. This CDR3 reads CASSPGVKLFF. CDR3 nucleotides: TGTGCCAGCAGCCCAGGGGTAAAACTGTTTTTT.

This clone was recorded once. V gene TRBV5-1 combines with J gene TRBJ2-6, with 8 bases lining up with TRBD1. CDR3 length equals 19 residues. Germline CDR1 reads SGHRS; CDR2 reads YFSETQ. V gave up 4 bases and J gave up 1 base; unmatched junction bases: 13. The CDR3 DNA reads TGCGCCAGCAGCCATGGACAGGGTACTGCATTATCTGGGGCCAACGTCCTGACTTTC. It is translated as CASSHGQGTALSGANVLTF.